This entry concerns a single T cell receptor beta chain. What this receptor recognizes is not known. There are no base qualities to consult, and no much larger clone falls within one base. The donors were healthy, HIV-negative adults who had no recently reported acute infections or vaccinations. Every donor was a Caucasian adult residing in Nashville, Tennessee, USA. In the unsorted samples, 87 million or so PBMCs were counted, and genomic DNA was extracted using the QIAamp DNA Blood Mini kit. Blood was obtained by leukapheresis, after which PBMCs were separated by Ficoll-Histopaque density gradient centrifugation and cryopreserved in liquid nitrogen vapor phase. The sample comes from a study of shared clonotypes between healthy human individuals (dated by TCRdb to about 2020). Concerning the study at large: A few men and two women, aged 18 to 49 years, made up the cohort. To increase sequencing depth and limit assay-specific biases, TCR repertoire library preparation and sequencing were carried out by different laboratories using diverse techniques. Per donor, leukapheresis produced somewhere between about 0.94 and 10 billion PBMCs. The study deeply sequenced blood TCR repertoires of five healthy adults to estimate repertoire size and the extent of clonotype sharing between individuals.

V was cut back by 2 bases and J by 0 bases, leaving a gap of 16 bases between them. As encoded in the germline V gene, CDR1 is SGHAT while CDR2 is FQNNGV. The cysteine opens and the phenylalanine closes a CDR3 of 17 amino acids. Just the 51-base CDR3 DNA is kept, in frame starting at base 1. The investigation overall reported the following: Because the study included only a small number of donors, the genetic and exposure-history diversity represented was limited. Sampling was limited to blood, and TCR repertoires in tissue likely differ from TCR repertoires in blood. Pairwise subsampling indicated that sequencing depth was expected to affect the degree of clonotype sharing among donors.

TCR CDR3 regions were amplified from genomic DNA by multiplex PCR using the deep immunoSEQ assay. Genomic DNA extracted from each cell subset was distributed evenly over all wells of several immunoSEQ 96-well plates, and each plate served as one replicate. Each replicate PCR for unsorted PBMC received about 300 ng genomic DNA, equal to 25,000 to 35,000 T cell genomes. Ten immunoSEQ deep assay plates were used to sequence the unsorted PBMC genomic DNA. The purified libraries were quantified using a Qubit 3.0 fluorometer, sized with a Bioanalyzer 2100, and then quantified again using the KAPA Library Quantification kit. Every immunoSEQ 96-well plate was sequenced on a separate single-read 150-cycle Illumina NextSeq 550 flow cell. Under the source paper's analysis protocol: The immunoSEQ output contained only junctional sequences without quality scores, so filtering could not match that applied to full-length reads. To assign V/J genes and CDR3, sequences were annotated against IMGT germline references using PyIR, a Python wrapper for IgBLAST v1.9. Reads were filtered out if the reads had weak V/J assignments (E-value above 1e-6), no CDR3, stop codons, out-of-frame junctions, or ambiguous translated residues. V3J clonotypes were defined as sequences sharing an identical inferred V gene, J gene, and CDR3 amino acid sequence. Percentage overlap between repertoires was computed as shared unique clonotypes divided by the size of the smaller repertoire. Three approaches were used to assess repertoire richness: RTK rarefaction, the Chao1 estimator, and Recon v2.1 estimates of unobserved clonotypes. TCRdb provides this immuneACCESS table in a form limited to in-frame rearrangements. Some clones are lacking; in checked studies, under half of them reflect an unresolved V gene, and why the rest are absent is not known. The V and J calls and the clone size are those of that table, but D and trimming were determined from the DNA. The table for this sample lists a few hundred thousand clones; roughly three quarters of them were counted only once. The biggest ten clones account for about 12% of the sample.

The origin of this receptor is a woman in her forties in good health. Some clones in this sample may be carry-over from other donors' samples. The sample was PBMCs. This receptor chain uses TRBV11-2 and TRBJ2-5, with the D segment identity uncertain. The DNA reads as follows: TGTGCCAGCAGCTTAAGGGCTAGAGGTTGGTACCAAGAGACCCAGTACTTC. Translation gives CASSLRARGWYQETQYF.